Included here is one T cell receptor beta chain sequence, with context. The CDR3 spans 16 residues. Per the germline V gene, CDR1 is MNHEY and CDR2 is SMNVEV (reference sequence). V lost 5 bases and J lost 4; bases outside the gene matches: 7. The assay was immunoSEQ multiplex PCR, and TCRdb's table has in-frame clones only and misses some. Among about 270,000 clones listed, about 86% were seen once. This specimen belongs to a study of blood T cell repertoires in COVID-19. Study as a whole: There were acute and convalescent COVID-19 samples, and they came from the United States, Italy and Spain.

The chain links TRBV27 to TRBJ2-1; 11 bases line up with TRBD2. Sample: peripheral blood. This clonotype was obtained from an older woman with active or convalescent COVID-19. CDR3 loop: CASSPTTSGEYNEQFF. The CDR3 DNA sequence: TGTGCCAGCAGTCCCACGACTAGCGGGGAGTACAATGAGCAGTTCTTC.